The 18 T cell receptor beta chains listed next were all sequenced from one sample in a study of CD8+ T cells in alopecia areata. Extracted RNA was reverse transcribed, and the resulting cDNA served as sequencing template. TCRdb keeps only in-frame clones here, not all; method: immunoSEQ multiplex PCR. The table shows about 110,000 clones, with approximately 60% occurring only once. The specimen sequenced was CD8+ T cells sorted from blood. These receptors were obtained from a human donor in good health.

The genes are TRBV30 and TRBJ2-3, with D uncertain. CDR3 length: 12 amino acids. Germline CDR1 GTSNPN, CDR2 SVGIG (reference sequence). The V end lost 1 base, the J end lost 7 bases, and 9 bases lay between the germline ends. The CDR3 sequence is CAWSEVFHTQYF. The CDR3 DNA follows: TGTGCCTGGAGTGAAGTGTTTCATACGCAGTATTTT.

In its sample, this clone was seen a few times. The chain has TRBV27 and TRBJ2-1; D gene unclear. The CDR3 spans 13 residues. In germline, CDR1 is MNHEY, CDR2 SMNVEV (reference sequence). Trimming removed 6 bases at V and 6 bases at J, with 12 bases between. The CDR3 reads CASSLSGRNEQFF. The CDR3 bases are TGTGCCAGCAGCCTGTCCGGACGCAATGAGCAGTTCTTC.

The CDR3 DNA follows: TGTGCCAGCAGTGAAGCGCTTAGGGGAAATCAGCCCCAGCATTTT. It yields the protein CASSEALRGNQPQHF. This rearrangement joins TRBV2 to TRBJ1-5; tentative D call: TRBD1 (5 bases). Trimming shortened V by 0 bases and J by 4 bases, and 10 bases separated the two germline ends. This CDR3 spans 15 amino acids. The germline gives CDR1 SNHLY, CDR2 FYNNEI.

This chain joins TRBV7-3 and TRBJ2-3; 9 positions match TRBD2. After removal of 2 bases from V and 3 bases from J, the junction contained 0 bases not matched to a gene. Germline CDR1 reads SGHTA; CDR2 reads FQGTGA. There are 14 residues in the CDR3. The CDR3 nucleotides are TGTGCCAGCAGCTTACTAGCGGGGACAGATACGCAGTATTTT. This encodes CASSLLAGTDTQYF.

This clone was counted a few times. V and J are TRBV28 and TRBJ2-3, with TRBD1 matching over 9 bases. The CDR3 extends over 16 amino acids. V trimming: 8 bases; J trimming: 2 bases; junction bases outside the gene matches: 11. Per the germline V gene, CDR1 is MDHEN and CDR2 is SYDVKM. The CDR3 DNA reads as TGTGCCAGCGCCTGGGACAGGGAGAACCCCACAGATACGCAGTATTTT. Translating gives CASAWDRENPTDTQYF.

The chain links TRBV4-2 to TRBJ2-7, with a weak D call TRBD2 (6 bases). The V end lost 1 base, the J end lost 6 bases, and 10 bases lay between the germline ends. The CDR3 length is 13 residues. In germline, CDR1 is LGHNA, CDR2 YNFKEQ. The chain's CDR3 is CASSQALGGEQYF. Written as DNA, the CDR3 is TGTGCCAGCAGCCAAGCTCTGGGAGGCGAGCAGTACTTC.

V and J are TRBV2 and TRBJ2-1; no clear D. Germline CDR1 SNHLY, CDR2 FYNNEI. The ends were cut back, 9 bases at V and 0 bases at J, with 12 bases in the middle. The CDR3 has 14 amino acids. The CDR3 bases are TGTGCCAGTTTAGGCGGATACTCCTACAATGAGCAGTTCTTC. Translation: CASLGGYSYNEQFF. The full variable domain, with the rest looked up from reference TRBV2 and TRBJ2-1, is EPEVTQTPSHQVTQMGQEVILRCVPISNHLYFYWYRQILGQKVEFLVSFYNNEISEKSEIFDDQFSVERPDGSNFTLKIRSTKLEDSAMYFCASLGGYSYNEQFFGPGTRLTVL.

This CDR3 reads CASSEGETDTQYF. CDR3 nucleotides: TGTGCCAGCAGTGAGGGGGAAACAGATACGCAGTATTTT. The rearrangement links TRBV6-1 to TRBJ2-3; D is perhaps TRBD1 or TRBD2 (5 bases each). Trimming took off 3 bases at V and 3 bases at J, with 7 bases between the two ends. CDR3 length: 13 amino acids. Germline-derived CDR1 and CDR2 are MNHNS and SASEGT.

This chain links TRBV7-9 with TRBJ2-7, with D uncertain. V lost 1 base and J 0 bases, leaving 13 bases between the germline ends. Germline V CDR1 and CDR2: SEHNR, FQNEAQ (reference sequence). This CDR3 comprises 16 residues. CDR3 residues: CASSLGLQPGSYEQYF. The CDR3 DNA follows: TGTGCCAGCAGCTTAGGTTTGCAGCCCGGCTCCTACGAGCAGTACTTC.

The chain is built from TRBV30 and TRBJ1-2, with D possibly matching TRBD1 (6 bases). This CDR3 region has 11 residues. V was trimmed by 6 bases and J by 4 bases, leaving 9 bases between them. Germline values: CDR1 GTSNPN, CDR2 SVGIG (reference sequence). For the CDR3, the DNA is TGTGCCTGCGAACAGGGCTATGGCTACACCTTC. Its protein product is CACEQGYGYTF.

The chain couples TRBV5-1 to TRBJ2-7; 9 positions agree with TRBD1. CDR3 length: 14 amino acids. V trimming: 4 bases; J trimming: 2 bases; junction bases outside the gene matches: 4. In germline, CDR1 is SGHRS, CDR2 YFSETQ. The CDR3 DNA is TGCGCCAGCAGCGTGGGACAGGGCCCCTACGAGCAGTACTTC. This codes for CASSVGQGPYEQYF. Based on the CDR3 plus reference TRBV5-1 and TRBJ2-7, the full variable domain is KAGVTQTPRYLIKTRGQQVTLSCSPISGHRSVSWYQQTPGQGLQFLFEYFSETQRNKGNFPGRFSGRQFSNSRSEMNVSTLELGDSALYLCASSVGQGPYEQYFGPGTRLTVT.

The chain recombines TRBV5-1 with TRBJ1-1; D is perhaps TRBD1 (5 bases). V shed 0 bases and J shed 5 bases, with 11 bases lying between them. Germline V gene lookup returns CDR1 SGHRS and CDR2 YFSETQ. The CDR3 runs to 14 residues. The CDR3 region has the DNA TGCGCCAGCAGCTTGGATCAGGGCCCGACTGAAGCTTTCTTT. Its protein product is CASSLDQGPTEAFF.

The chain carries TRBV2 and TRBJ2-7; 8 bases fit TRBD2. The ends lost 7 bases at V and 2 bases at J; junction bases unmatched: 13. CDR3 length: 16 amino acids. Germline CDR1 SNHLY, CDR2 FYNNEI. The CDR3 DNA is TGTGCCAGCAACCGAGGGGCGGGGGGACACACCTACGAGCAGTACTTC. As protein: CASNRGAGGHTYEQYF.

CDR3 sequence (DNA): TGTGCCAGCAGCTTAGGCGGGACAGGGATTTTCTACGAGCAGTACTTC. Protein product: CASSLGGTGIFYEQYF. This chain joins TRBV7-8 and TRBJ2-7, with 9 bases identical to TRBD1. J gave up 3 bases and V 1 base, and 7 bases lay outside the gene matches. Germline assignment: CDR1 SGHVS and CDR2 FQNEAQ. This CDR3 is 16 amino acids long.

The J gene is TRBJ1-6, the V gene TRBV28; no definite D call. Germline V lookup: CDR1 MDHEN, CDR2 SYDVKM. V lost 1 base to trimming and J lost 9 bases, with 19 bases between them. The CDR3 spans 17 residues. The CDR3 is CASSLLGTARILSPLHF. CDR3 in DNA: TGTGCCAGCAGTTTATTAGGCACAGCCCGAATCCTTTCACCCCTCCACTTT.

This sequence joins TRBV30 and TRBJ2-5, with 8 bases fitting TRBD1. After removal of 0 bases from V and 5 bases from J, the junction contained 11 bases not matched to a gene. CDR3 size: 16 residues. CDR1 is GTSNPN, CDR2 SVGIG, per germline (reference sequence). The CDR3 DNA reads as TGTGCCTGGAGTGTAGCAGGCACAGGGGGTTTCGAGACCCAGTACTTC. It yields the protein CAWSVAGTGGFETQYF. Supplemented by reference TRBV30 and TRBJ2-5, the full variable domain reads SQTIHQWPATLVQPVGSPLSLECTVEGTSNPNLYWYRQAAGRGLQLLFYSVGIGQISSEVPQNLSASRPQDRQFILSSKKLLLSDSGFYLCAWSVAGTGGFETQYFGPGTRLLVL.

The rearrangement joins TRBV7-9 to TRBJ1-2; no clear D gene. The germline CDR1 and CDR2 sequences are SEHNR and FQNEAQ (reference sequence). The CDR3 runs to 17 residues. The ends were cut back, 1 base at V and 0 bases at J, with 15 bases in the middle. DNA for the CDR3: TGTGCCAGCAGCTTAGAAGGTGCCCGGGTTACTAACTATGGCTACACCTTC. This encodes CASSLEGARVTNYGYTF.

At least ten counts were recorded for this clone. The V call is TRBV28, the J call TRBJ2-5; weak D call: TRBD1 (6 bases). This CDR3 has 17 residues. Trimming cost V 5 bases and J 2 bases, with 21 bases left between them. Germline V gene data show CDR1 as MDHEN and CDR2 as SYDVKM. CDR3 DNA: TGTGCCAGCAGTAGTCCGTGGTTGGAGACAGGACAAGAGACCCAGTACTTC. Translated: CASSSPWLETGQETQYF.